These T cell receptor beta chains were read from a single sample in a study of T cells of healthy individuals. From the 5' RACE reads, TCRdb called clonotypes with MiXCR, one entry per CDR3 protein. Of about 53,000 distinct CDR3 sequences listed, 14% to 15% were seen once; the top ten hold about 16%. These receptors all stem from a human donor in good health. Each CDR3 is given with its conserved first and last residue. D genes are given only for firm matches. The size of a clone is reported for some rows only, either as once, few or many, or as a class for expanded clones.

D gene	V gene	J gene	clone size	CDR3 DNA	CDR3 protein
.	TRBV20-1	TRBJ2-1	.	TGCAGTGCTAGGAGAGTGGGTGGTGAGCAGTTCTTC	CSARRVGGEQFF
.	TRBV9	TRBJ2-1	few	TGTGCCAGCAGCCCCCAATACAATGAGCAGTTCTTC	CASSPQYNEQFF
.	TRBV28	TRBJ1-2	few	TGTGCCCTTTGGGAGGGTCCCGCTGGCTACACCTTC	CALWEGPAGYTF
TRBD1	TRBV3-1	TRBJ1-1	.	TGTGCCAGCAGCCAGGGACAGGGGGCTTCAGCTTTCTTT	CASSQGQGASAFF
TRBD1	TRBV11-1	TRBJ1-4	.	TGTGCCAGCAGGGACGGACAGGGGGAGGGGTTTAATGAAAAACTGTTTTTT	CASRDGQGEGFNEKLFF
.	TRBV6-2/TRBV6-3	TRBJ2-1	many	TGTGCCAGCAGTTACGATATAGCTACGGGGAGCTCCTACAATGAGCAGTTCTTC	CASSYDIATGSSYNEQFF
TRBD1	TRBV6-6	TRBJ1-5	few	TGTGCCAGCAGCGACAGGGGTTATGATCAGCCCCAGCATTTT	CASSDRGYDQPQHF
TRBD2	TRBV6-2/TRBV6-3	TRBJ2-1	.	TGTGCCAGCCGGGACTACAACTACAATGAGCAGTTCTTC	CASRDYNYNEQFF
TRBD2	TRBV29-1	TRBJ2-3	few	TGCAGCGTTGAAGGGCTAGCGGGGACAGATACGCAGTATTTT	CSVEGLAGTDTQYF
.	TRBV29-1	TRBJ2-5	many	TGCAGCTTAGAGGTAAAGGGATCCTACCAAGAGACCCAGTACTTC	CSLEVKGSYQETQYF
TRBD1	TRBV5-6	TRBJ2-7	many	TGTGCCAGCAGCTTCAGAGCGACAGGGGCGATCTCCTACGAGCAGTACTTC	CASSFRATGAISYEQYF
TRBD2	TRBV20-1	TRBJ2-2	few	TGCAGTGCGTACCCGGCTAGCGGGGCAAACACCGGGGAGCTGTTTTTT	CSAYPASGANTGELFF
TRBD2	TRBV29-1	TRBJ2-5	many	TGCAGCGTTATGACTAGCGGGGCCCGTGACGCGAACTTC	CSVMTSGARDANF
.	TRBV30	TRBJ1-1	many	TGTGCCTGGACCGACGGGAACACTGAAGCTTTCTTT	CAWTDGNTEAFF
TRBD1	TRBV4-3	TRBJ1-1	many	TGCGCCAGCAGCCAAGGGAACCTGGGACAGGTCGAAGCTTTCTTT	CASSQGNLGQVEAFF
.	TRBV7-8	TRBJ2-3	many	TGTGCCAGCAGAACAGGAACGATTAGCACAGATACGCAGTATTTT	CASRTGTISTDTQYF
TRBD2	TRBV20-1	TRBJ2-5	.	TGCAGTGCTAGAGTCAGCGGGAGGGATCAAGAGACCCAGTACTTC	CSARVSGRDQETQYF
TRBD1	TRBV5-6	TRBJ1-6	.	TGTGCCAGCAGTCGAAGGACAGGGGGCCCGAATAATTCACCCCTCCACTTT	CASSRRTGGPNNSPLHF
.	TRBV24-1	TRBJ1-5	.	TGTGCCACCAGTGAGGAGGGTGGGCAGCCCCAGCATTTT	CATSEEGGQPQHF
.	TRBV7-9	TRBJ2-7	.	TGTGCCAGCAGCTGGGGAGAGGACGAGCAGTACTTC	CASSWGEDEQYF
.	TRBV5-1	TRBJ1-2	few	.	CASSFGTGSDWGYNF
TRBD2	TRBV7-9	TRBJ2-3	.	TGTGCCAGCAGCTTTAGCGGGAGCACAGATACGCAGTATTTT	CASSFSGSTDTQYF
.	TRBV10-3	TRBJ1-2	few	TGTGCCATCACCGGGGGGAACTATGGCTACACCTTC	CAITGGNYGYTF
TRBD2	TRBV12-3/TRBV12-4	TRBJ2-1	few	TGTGCCAGCAGTCGCAGGGGACTAGCGAGAATTAGGGGTGACAATGAGCAGTTCTTC	CASSRRGLARIRGDNEQFF
.	TRBV19	TRBJ1-5	.	TGTGCCAGTAGTGATGGAGATCAGCCCCAGCATTTT	CASSDGDQPQHF
.	TRBV19	TRBJ1-5	.	TGTGCCAGTAGTATCGGGGGGTCGAGACACCCTAATCAGCCCCAGCATTTT	CASSIGGSRHPNQPQHF
.	TRBV10-3	TRBJ1-3	few	TGTGCCATCAGCAGCTCTGGAAACACCATATATTTT	CAISSSGNTIYF
.	TRBV29-1	TRBJ2-5	many	TGCAGCGCTTTGAGCTACCAAGAGACCCAGTACTTC	CSALSYQETQYF
TRBD2	TRBV6-5	TRBJ2-1	.	TGTGCCAGCAGCCTGACTAGCGGGTTCTCCTACAATGAGCAGTTCTTC	CASSLTSGFSYNEQFF